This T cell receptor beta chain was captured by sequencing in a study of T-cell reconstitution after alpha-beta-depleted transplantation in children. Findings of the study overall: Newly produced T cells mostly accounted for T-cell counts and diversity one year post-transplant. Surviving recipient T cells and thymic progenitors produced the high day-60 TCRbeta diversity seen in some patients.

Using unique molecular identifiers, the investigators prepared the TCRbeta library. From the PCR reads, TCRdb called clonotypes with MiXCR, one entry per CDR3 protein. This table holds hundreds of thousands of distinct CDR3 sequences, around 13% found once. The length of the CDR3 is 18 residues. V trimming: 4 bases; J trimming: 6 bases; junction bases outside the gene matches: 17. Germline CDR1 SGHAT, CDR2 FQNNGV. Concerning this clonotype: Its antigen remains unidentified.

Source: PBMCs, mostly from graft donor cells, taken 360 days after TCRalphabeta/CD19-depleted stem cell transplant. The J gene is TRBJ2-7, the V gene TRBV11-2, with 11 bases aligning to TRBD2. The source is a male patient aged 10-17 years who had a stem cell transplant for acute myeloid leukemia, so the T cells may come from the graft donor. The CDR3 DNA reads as TGTGCCAGCAGCTCGGGGGGGGGAGCTAGCGGGAGGAAGCGCGAGCAGTACTTC. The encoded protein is CASSSGGGASGRKREQYF.